This T cell receptor (beta chain) was observed in a study of T cell changes during pregnancy in multiple sclerosis. Libraries were prepared by immunoSEQ multiplex PCR; TCRdb keeps only in-frame clonotypes and omits some of them. The sample has some 60,000 clones; 80% to 95% are singletons. V trimming: 4 bases; J trimming: 5 bases; junction bases outside the gene matches: 6. Germline CDR1 is SQVTM and CDR2 is ANQGSEA. The length of the CDR3 is 13 residues. This chain uses TRBV29-1 with TRBJ2-5; TRBD2 matches 8 bases. The sequence was collected from a female donor with multiple sclerosis, enrolled in a pregnancy study. The source was peripheral blood, collected in the first trimester of pregnancy. DNA of the CDR3: TGCAGCGTTGGCGGGGGGCCCAGGGAGACCCAGTACTTC. Protein sequence: CSVGGGPRETQYF.